These 2 T cell receptor beta chains came from one sample sequenced in a study of Graves' ophthalmopathy and Graves' hyperthyroidism. CDR3 regions of TCR beta were amplified from RNA transcripts. First-round RT-PCR relied on HTBI primers, and a second-round multiplex PCR came next. Via MiXCR, TCRdb re-called the multiplex PCR reads, giving one row per CDR3 protein. In the table there are hundreds of thousands of distinct CDR3 sequences, roughly 20% of which are singletons. The sequenced sample was peripheral blood. These receptors all come from a woman aged 18 to 35 with stable Graves' hyperthyroidism.

This clonotype showed up just once. The J gene is TRBJ2-7, the V gene TRBV6-2 or TRBV6-3, with 7 bases fitting TRBD2. CDR3 length: 18 residues. CDR1 MNHEY and CDR2 SVGEGT come from the germline V gene. V shed 0 bases, J shed 0 bases, and the junction held 11 bases outside the gene matches. The CDR3 DNA follows: TGTGCCAGCAGTTACTCCCCCGTGACTAGCAGCCTCTCCTACGAGCAGTACTTC. Translating it yields CASSYSPVTSSLSYEQYF.

V is TRBV4-1 and J is TRBJ1-2; D is perhaps TRBD1 (6 bases). The V end was cut by 1 base, the J end by 8 bases, with 14 bases between. Looked up from germline, CDR1 is MGHRA and CDR2 is YSYEKL. The CDR3 is 14 amino acids. CDR3 amino acids: CASSQAFNREGYTF. Here the CDR3 DNA reads TGCGCCAGCAGCCAAGCCTTTAACAGGGAGGGCTACACCTTC.